One and the same sample provided the 13 T cell receptor beta chains below, sequenced in a study of PD-1 blockade in classical Hodgkin lymphoma. TCRdb's table, derived via immunoSEQ multiplex PCR, lists solely in-frame clones and lacks some. The sample has approximately 89,000 clones, under 85% seen once. Time point of the sample: cycle 4 day 1 (C4D1), after five to seven weeks of nivolumab. Brentuximab vedotin exposure varied among the patients, all of whom had relapsed after autologous stem cell transplantation. The sample was peripheral blood mononuclear cells (PBMCs), taken before the fourth cycle of nivolumab. These receptors came from a human donor with classical Hodgkin lymphoma.

V gene TRBV7-8 combines with J gene TRBJ2-5; D is undetermined. The CDR3 sequence is 14 residues long. Germline V lookup: CDR1 SGHVS, CDR2 FQNEAQ. V shed 3 bases and J shed 1 base, with 9 bases lying between them. CDR3 coding DNA: TGTGCCAGCAGCTTCATCCCAGCCCAAGAGACCCAGTACTTC. This translates into CASSFIPAQETQYF.

This clone has more than one count but fewer than ten. The chain links TRBV28 to TRBJ2-7; TRBD2 matches at 11 bases. Germline V lookup: CDR1 MDHEN, CDR2 SYDVKM. This CDR3 spans 15 amino acids. J gave up 3 bases and V 7 bases, and 8 bases lay outside the gene matches. The CDR3 loop reads CASTATSGSLYEQYF. For the CDR3, the DNA is TGTGCCAGCACTGCTACTAGCGGGAGTCTCTACGAGCAGTACTTC.

Here the CDR3 reads CAISARLGLAGAPAGELFF. The DNA for the CDR3 is TGTGCCATCAGTGCCCGACTGGGACTAGCGGGAGCCCCGGCCGGGGAGCTGTTTTTT. This chain joins TRBV10-3 and TRBJ2-2, with 14 bases lining up with TRBD2. CDR1 and CDR2 (germline): ENHRY, SYGVKD. The CDR3 contains 19 residues. The V segment lost 4 bases and the J segment 6 bases; nucleotides outside the gene matches: 13.

The chain carries TRBV29-1 and TRBJ1-1; perhaps TRBD1 as D (5 bases). Trimming cost V 4 bases and J 4 bases, with 25 bases left between them. The CDR3 has 17 amino acids. The germline V gene has CDR1 SQVTM and CDR2 ANQGSEA. Written as DNA, the CDR3 is TGCAGCGTTGCTTCCGGGAGAGTGCGGGGGGAGGGCACTGAAGCTTTCTTT. Its protein is CSVASGRVRGEGTEAFF. The variable domain in full, completed from reference TRBV29-1 and TRBJ1-1, reads SAVISQKPSRDICQRGTSLTIQCQVDSQVTMMFWYRQQPGQSLTLIATANQGSEATYESGFVIDKFPISRPNLTFSTLTVSNMSPEDSSIYLCSVASGRVRGEGTEAFFGQGTRLTVV.

This sequence joins TRBV19 and TRBJ2-1; D unresolved. Germline lookup yields CDR1 LNHDA and CDR2 SQIVND (reference sequence). Trimming took 6 bases from V and 7 from J, leaving 13 bases between them. The CDR3 runs 13 residues. The DNA of the CDR3 is TGTGCCAGTAGGACCGGGCTAGGGAATGAGCAGTTCTTC. Protein product: CASRTGLGNEQFF.

J is TRBJ1-5 and V is TRBV9; D unclear. CDR3 length equals 15 residues. V was clipped by 4 bases and J by 0 bases, with 11 bases between them. The germline CDR1 and CDR2 sequences are SGDLS and YYNGEE. The CDR3 here is CASSPGRFSNQPQHF. DNA of the CDR3: TGTGCCAGCAGCCCGGGGAGATTTAGCAATCAGCCCCAGCATTTT.

This chain connects TRBV18 to TRBJ2-7; D is unclear. V was clipped by 6 bases and J by 5 bases, with 20 bases between them. Germline values: CDR1 KGHSH, CDR2 LQKENI. The CDR3 length is 15 residues. CDR3 nucleotide sequence: TGTGCCAGCTCTCAACAACCTATACCCCTCCACGAGCAGTACTTC. This codes for CASSQQPIPLHEQYF.

A few counts support this clone. This sequence joins TRBV2 and TRBJ2-7; D not resolved. V was cut by 7 bases and J by 6 bases, with 19 bases left in between. Germline-derived CDR1 and CDR2 are SNHLY and FYNNEI. This CDR3 is 14 amino acids long. The CDR3 coding sequence is TGTGCCAGCATCAGATCCTACCTCCAAGTCGAGCAGTACTTC. This sequence encodes CASIRSYLQVEQYF.

The genes are TRBV13 and TRBJ2-3; 11 bases match TRBD2. The length of the CDR3 is 17 residues. Per the germline V gene, CDR1 is PRHDT and CDR2 is FYEKMQ (reference sequence). V dropped 5 bases and J dropped 4; count of bases not matched to a gene: 11. Here the CDR3 DNA reads TGTGCCAGCAGCGAGGCCCTAGCGGGAGGTGGGTCAGATACGCAGTATTTT. Translating it yields CASSEALAGGGSDTQYF.

This clone was found a few times. The chain joins TRBV2 to TRBJ2-7; 7 nucleotides align to TRBD2. The V gene's germline CDR1 is SNHLY and CDR2 FYNNEI. The CDR3 has 15 residues. V lost 1 base, J lost 3 bases, and 6 bases stayed unmatched. CDR3 sequence reads: CASSEGAGFIYEQYF. The CDR3, as DNA: TGTGCCAGCAGTGAAGGAGCGGGATTCATCTACGAGCAGTACTTC.

J is TRBJ1-1 and V is TRBV6-5; possible D gene TRBD1, 5 bases. V was shortened by 5 bases and J by 0 bases, with 10 bases between the two germline ends. CDR3 length: 14 amino acids. Per germline, CDR1 MNHEY and CDR2 SVGAGI. The CDR3 nucleotides read TGTGCCAGCAGTGACGGACACATGAACACTGAAGCTTTCTTT. Protein product: CASSDGHMNTEAFF.

The chain has TRBV7-8 and TRBJ2-7; 10 bases align to TRBD1. Germline V gene data show CDR1 as SGHVS and CDR2 as FQNEAQ. The CDR3 contains 17 residues. Trimming took 1 base from V and 4 from J; bases not matched to a gene: 10. CDR3 bases: TGTGCCAGCAGCTTAGGACAGGGGGCGTCCCAGGAATACGAGCAGTACTTC. Protein sequence: CASSLGQGASQEYEQYF.

V and J are TRBV10-3 and TRBJ2-7; 8 bases are shared with TRBD2. The CDR3 is 16 amino acids. After removal of 1 base from V and 2 bases from J, the junction contained 7 bases not matched to a gene. The germline gives CDR1 ENHRY, CDR2 SYGVKD. The chain's CDR3 is CAISEYDTSGTYEQYF. The CDR3 DNA reads as TGTGCCATCAGTGAGTACGACACTAGCGGAACCTACGAGCAGTACTTC.